This paragraph reports one T cell receptor beta chain. J gave up 9 bases and V 2 bases, and 7 bases lay outside the gene matches. The length of the CDR3 is 14 residues. In germline, CDR1 is SGHTA, CDR2 FQGNSA. Using immunoSEQ multiplex PCR, the repertoire was profiled, and TCRdb retains in-frame clones only, with some absent. The sample comprises around 50,000 clones, about 82% of which are singletons, and 14% to 15% rests with the top ten. This sample is drawn from a study of blood T cell repertoires in COVID-19. Across the whole study: Italy, Spain and the United States were the sources of the convalescent and acute COVID-19 samples. T cells, B-cell-depleted T cells, or PBMCs provided the cDNA or gDNA that served as material.

The receptor was isolated from a human donor in a cohort sampled during active COVID-19. Sequencing was carried out using peripheral blood. V is TRBV7-2 and J is TRBJ2-1; 7 bases line up with TRBD2. CDR3 residues: CASSLSGALGEQFF. CDR3 DNA sequence: TGTGCCAGCAGCTTAAGCGGGGCTTTGGGTGAGCAGTTCTTC.